This T cell receptor beta chain appears in the sequencing data of a study of CD8+ T cells in alopecia areata. cDNA reverse transcribed from extracted RNA served as the sequencing template. Clones were read by immunoSEQ multiplex PCR, and TCRdb kept only the in-frame ones, dropping some. The sample lists over 150,000 clones, 60% occurring once. Treatment here: oral pan-JAK inhibitor, 5-10 mg twice daily. In germline, CDR1 is SQVTM, CDR2 ANQGSEA. Trimming removed 6 bases from V and 7 bases from J, with 18 bases in between. The CDR3 spans 13 residues. The source was CD4+ T cells sorted from blood, collected at week 4, from a patient treated with tofacitinib. V gene TRBV29-1 combines with J gene TRBJ1-2; D may be TRBD1 (6 bases). The sequence was collected from a human donor with alopecia areata. The CDR3 bases are TGCAGCGTCGGCGGACAGTTGTCTATTGGCTACACCTTC. This encodes CSVGGQLSIGYTF. The entire variable domain, with the rest obtained from reference TRBV29-1 and TRBJ1-2, is as follows: SAVISQKPSRDICQRGTSLTIQCQVDSQVTMMFWYRQQPGQSLTLIATANQGSEATYESGFVIDKFPISRPNLTFSTLTVSNMSPEDSSIYLCSVGGQLSIGYTFGSGTRLTVV.